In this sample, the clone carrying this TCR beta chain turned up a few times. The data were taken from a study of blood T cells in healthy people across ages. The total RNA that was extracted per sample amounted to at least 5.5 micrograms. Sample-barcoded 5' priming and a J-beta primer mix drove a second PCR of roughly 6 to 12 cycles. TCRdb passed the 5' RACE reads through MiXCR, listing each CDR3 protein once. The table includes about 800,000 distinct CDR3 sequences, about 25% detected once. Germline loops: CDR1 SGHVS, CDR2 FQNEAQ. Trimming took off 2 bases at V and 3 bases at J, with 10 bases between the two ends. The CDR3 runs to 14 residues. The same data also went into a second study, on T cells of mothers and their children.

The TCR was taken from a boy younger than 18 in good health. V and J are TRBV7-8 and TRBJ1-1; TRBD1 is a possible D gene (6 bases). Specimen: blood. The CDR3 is CASSLSSGDTEAFF. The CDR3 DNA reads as TGTGCCAGCAGCTTAAGTTCAGGGGACACTGAAGCTTTCTTT.